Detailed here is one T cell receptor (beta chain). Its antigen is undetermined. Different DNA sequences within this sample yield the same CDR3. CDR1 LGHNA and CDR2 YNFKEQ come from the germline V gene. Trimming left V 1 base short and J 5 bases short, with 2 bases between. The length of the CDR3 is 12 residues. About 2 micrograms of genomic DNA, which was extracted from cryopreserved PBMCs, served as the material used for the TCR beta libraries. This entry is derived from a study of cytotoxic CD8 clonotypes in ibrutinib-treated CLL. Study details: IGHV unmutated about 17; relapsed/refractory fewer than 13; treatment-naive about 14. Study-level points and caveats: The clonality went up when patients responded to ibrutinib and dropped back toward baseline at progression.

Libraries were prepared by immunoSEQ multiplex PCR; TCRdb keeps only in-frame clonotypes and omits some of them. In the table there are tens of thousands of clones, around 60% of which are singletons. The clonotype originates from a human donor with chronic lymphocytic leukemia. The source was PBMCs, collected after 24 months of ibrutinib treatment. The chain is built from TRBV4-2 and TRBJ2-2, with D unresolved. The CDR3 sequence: CASSQATGELFF. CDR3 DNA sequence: TGTGCCAGCAGCCAAGCTACCGGGGAGCTGTTTTTT.